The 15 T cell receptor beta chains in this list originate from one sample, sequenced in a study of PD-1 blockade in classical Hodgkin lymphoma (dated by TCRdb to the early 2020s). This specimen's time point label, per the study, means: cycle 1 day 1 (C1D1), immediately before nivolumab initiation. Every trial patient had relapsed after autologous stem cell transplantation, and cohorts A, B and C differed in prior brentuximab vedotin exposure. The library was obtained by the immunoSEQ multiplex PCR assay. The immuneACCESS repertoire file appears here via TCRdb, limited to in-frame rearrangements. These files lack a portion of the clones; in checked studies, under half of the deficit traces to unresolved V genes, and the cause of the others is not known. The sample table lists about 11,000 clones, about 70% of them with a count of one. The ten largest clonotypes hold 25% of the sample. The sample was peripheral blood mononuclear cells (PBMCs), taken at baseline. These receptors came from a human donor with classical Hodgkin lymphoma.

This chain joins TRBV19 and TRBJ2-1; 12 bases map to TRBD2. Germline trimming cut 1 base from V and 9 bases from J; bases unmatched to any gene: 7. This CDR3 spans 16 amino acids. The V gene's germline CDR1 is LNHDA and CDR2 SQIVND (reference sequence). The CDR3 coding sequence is TGTGCCAGTAGTATAGGAGGACTAGCGGGACAAAGTGAGCAGTTCTTC. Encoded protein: CASSIGGLAGQSEQFF.

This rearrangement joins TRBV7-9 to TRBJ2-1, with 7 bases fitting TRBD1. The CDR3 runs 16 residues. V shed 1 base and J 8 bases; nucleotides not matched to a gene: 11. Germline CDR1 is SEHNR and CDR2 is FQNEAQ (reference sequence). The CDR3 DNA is TGTGCCAGCAGCTTAGTTGCAGGGGGTGCTTTCGATGAGCAGTTCTTC. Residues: CASSLVAGGAFDEQFF.

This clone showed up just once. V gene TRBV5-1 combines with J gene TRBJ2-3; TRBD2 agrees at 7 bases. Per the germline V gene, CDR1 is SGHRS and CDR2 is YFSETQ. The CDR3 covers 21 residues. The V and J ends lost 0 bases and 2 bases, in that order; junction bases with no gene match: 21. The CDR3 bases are TGCGCCAGCAGCTTGGCCAAGAGTTGGGTCGGGTGGGAGGGTGACACAGATACGCAGTATTTT. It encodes CASSLAKSWVGWEGDTDTQYF. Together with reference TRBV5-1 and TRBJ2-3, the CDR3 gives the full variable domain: KAGVTQTPRYLIKTRGQQVTLSCSPISGHRSVSWYQQTPGQGLQFLFEYFSETQRNKGNFPGRFSGRQFSNSRSEMNVSTLELGDSALYLCASSLAKSWVGWEGDTDTQYFGPGTRLTVL.

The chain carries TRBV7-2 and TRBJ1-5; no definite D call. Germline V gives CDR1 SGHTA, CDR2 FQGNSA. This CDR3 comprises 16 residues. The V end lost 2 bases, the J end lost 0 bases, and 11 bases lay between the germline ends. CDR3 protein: CASSLLPPPSNQPQHF. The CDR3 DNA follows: TGTGCCAGCAGCTTATTGCCCCCCCCTAGCAATCAGCCCCAGCATTTT.

CDR3 coding DNA: TGTGCCAGCAGCGACGACTTCTCCGGGGAGCTGTTTTTT. It translates to CASSDDFSGELFF. This rearrangement joins TRBV7-6 to TRBJ2-2; D gene unclear. Germline V CDR1 and CDR2: SGHVS, FNYEAQ. This CDR3 has 13 amino acids. Trimming shortened V by 5 bases and J by 6 bases, and 10 bases separated the two germline ends.

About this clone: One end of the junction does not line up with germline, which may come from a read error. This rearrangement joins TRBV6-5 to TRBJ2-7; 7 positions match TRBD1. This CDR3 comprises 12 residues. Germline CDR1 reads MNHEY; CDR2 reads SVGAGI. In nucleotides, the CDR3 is TGTGCCAGCAGTTACACAAGGACAGGTTGGCACTTC. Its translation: CASSYTRTGWHF.

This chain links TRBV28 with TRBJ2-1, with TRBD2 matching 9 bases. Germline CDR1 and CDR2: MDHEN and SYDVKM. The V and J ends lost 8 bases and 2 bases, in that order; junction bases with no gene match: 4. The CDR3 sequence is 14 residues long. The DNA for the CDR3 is TGTGCCAGCCTAGCTAGCGGGGCCTACAATGAGCAGTTCTTC. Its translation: CASLASGAYNEQFF.

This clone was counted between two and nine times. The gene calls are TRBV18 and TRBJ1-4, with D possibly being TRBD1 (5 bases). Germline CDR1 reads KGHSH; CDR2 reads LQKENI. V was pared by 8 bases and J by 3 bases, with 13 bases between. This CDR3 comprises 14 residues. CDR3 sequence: CASRRGSANEKLFF. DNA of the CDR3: TGTGCCAGCAGGAGGGGAAGCGCTAATGAAAAACTGTTTTTT.

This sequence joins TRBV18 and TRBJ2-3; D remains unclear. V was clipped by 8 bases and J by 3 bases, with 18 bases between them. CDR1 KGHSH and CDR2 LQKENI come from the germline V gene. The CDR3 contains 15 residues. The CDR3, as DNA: TGTGCCAGCCAAGCGCTCTCCGGAGTGACAGATACGCAGTATTTT. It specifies CASQALSGVTDTQYF.

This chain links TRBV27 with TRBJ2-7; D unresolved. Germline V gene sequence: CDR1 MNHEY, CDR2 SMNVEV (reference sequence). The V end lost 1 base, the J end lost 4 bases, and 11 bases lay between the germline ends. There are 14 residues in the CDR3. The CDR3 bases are TGTGCCAGCAGTTTATTGGCAGATGTATACGAGCAGTACTTC. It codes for CASSLLADVYEQYF.

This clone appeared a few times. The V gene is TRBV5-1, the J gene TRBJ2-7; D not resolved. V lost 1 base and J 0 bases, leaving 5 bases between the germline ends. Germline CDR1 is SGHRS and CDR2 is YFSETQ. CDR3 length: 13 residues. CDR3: CASSLFSSYEQYF. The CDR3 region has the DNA TGCGCCAGCAGCTTGTTTAGCTCCTACGAGCAGTACTTC.

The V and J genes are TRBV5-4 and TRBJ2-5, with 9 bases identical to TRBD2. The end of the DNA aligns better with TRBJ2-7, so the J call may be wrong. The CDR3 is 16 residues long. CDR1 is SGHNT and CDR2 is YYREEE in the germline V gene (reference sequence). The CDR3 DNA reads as TGTGCCAGCAGCCTGGTGGGGGTAGCGGGAGTTCACGAGCAGTACTTC. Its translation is CASSLVGVAGVHEQYF.

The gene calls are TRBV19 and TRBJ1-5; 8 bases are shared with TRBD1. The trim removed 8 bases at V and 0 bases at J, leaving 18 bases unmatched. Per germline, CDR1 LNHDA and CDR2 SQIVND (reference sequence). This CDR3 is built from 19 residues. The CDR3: CASGYPPGQVHHSNQPQHF. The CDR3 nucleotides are TGTGCCAGTGGTTACCCACCGGGACAGGTTCATCATAGCAATCAGCCCCAGCATTTT.

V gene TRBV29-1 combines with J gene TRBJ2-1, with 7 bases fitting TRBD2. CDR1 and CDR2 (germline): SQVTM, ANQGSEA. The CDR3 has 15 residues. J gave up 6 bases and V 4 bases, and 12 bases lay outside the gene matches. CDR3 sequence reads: CSVVLAGVLINEQFF. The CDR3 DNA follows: TGCAGCGTTGTTTTGGCGGGGGTATTAATCAATGAGCAGTTCTTC.

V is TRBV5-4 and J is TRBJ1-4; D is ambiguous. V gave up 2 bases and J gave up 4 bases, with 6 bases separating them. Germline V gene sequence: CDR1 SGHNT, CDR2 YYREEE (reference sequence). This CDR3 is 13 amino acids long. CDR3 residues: CASSLQNNEKLFF. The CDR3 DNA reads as TGTGCCAGCAGCTTACAGAATAATGAAAAACTGTTTTTT.